These 21 T cell receptor beta chains share one sample of origin, sequenced in a study of T cells in Graves' hyperthyroidism and ophthalmopathy. Regions amplified from RNA transcripts were the TCR beta CDR3 regions. The primer set for the first-round RT-PCR of the TCR CDR3 was HTBI. In TCRdb, the multiplex PCR reads were re-called with MiXCR into one record per CDR3 protein. The sample has 400,000 to 550,000 distinct CDR3 sequences; approximately 25% are singletons. Sequenced input: blood. The source of these receptors is a woman aged 30 to 39 with Graves' ophthalmopathy.

This clonotype has a handful of counts. The chain combines TRBV6-1 with TRBJ2-7, with D possibly matching TRBD1 (6 bases). V was clipped by 6 bases and J by 4 bases, with 16 bases between them. CDR1 is MNHNS, CDR2 SASEGT, per germline. The CDR3 has 14 amino acids. In nucleotides, the CDR3 is TGTGCCAGCAGGACCCAACAGGGCCCTTACGAGCAGTACTTC. Protein product: CASRTQQGPYEQYF.

V is TRBV14 and J is TRBJ1-1, with a tentative D call TRBD1 (6 bases). The germline CDR1 and CDR2 sequences are SGHDN and FVKESK. Trimming stripped 6 bases from V and 2 bases from J, with 16 bases between. The CDR3 consists of 15 residues. CDR3 DNA sequence: TGTGCCAGCAGAGGGGGTTTGGAACTTAACACTGAAGCTTTCTTT. This codes for CASRGGLELNTEAFF. The variable domain in full, with the rest retrieved from reference TRBV14 and TRBJ1-1, is EAGVTQFPSHSVIEKGQTVTLRCDPISGHDNLYWYRRVMGKEIKFLLHFVKESKQDESGMPNNRFLAERTGGTYSTLKVQPAELEDSGVYFCASRGGLELNTEAFFGQGTRLTVV.

This clonotype was detected many times. The rearrangement uses TRBV7-9 and TRBJ2-7; D possibly corresponds to TRBD1 (6 bases). Germline V gives CDR1 SEHNR, CDR2 FQNEAQ (reference sequence). The CDR3 has 14 amino acids. Trimming shortened V by 5 bases and J by 6 bases, and 17 bases separated the two germline ends. The CDR3 coding sequence is TGTGCCAGCAGCGAAGTTACAGGGTATAGCGAGCAGTACTTC. This encodes CASSEVTGYSEQYF.

The CDR3 protein is CSAKGTILSSYEQYF. CDR3 bases: TGCAGTGCTAAAGGGACTATCTTAAGCTCCTACGAGCAGTACTTC. This chain connects TRBV20-1 to TRBJ2-7; 7 nucleotides agree with TRBD2. V lost 4 bases to trimming and J lost 0 bases; unmatched junction nucleotides: 9. From germline, CDR1 is DFQATT and CDR2 SNEGSKA (reference sequence). The CDR3 length is 15 residues.

J is TRBJ1-2 and V is TRBV12-3 or TRBV12-4, with D perhaps matching TRBD1 (5 bases). Trimming took off 4 bases at V and 8 bases at J, with 23 bases between the two ends. The CDR3 is 16 residues long. CDR3: CASSSYRGLLLGGYTF. CDR3 bases: TGTGCCAGCAGTTCTTATCGGGGCCTTTTGCTAGGGGGCTACACCTTC.

This clonotype was observed at least ten times. The rearrangement joins TRBV15 to TRBJ2-5; 9 nucleotides align to TRBD1. Germline CDR1 LNHNV, CDR2 YYDKDF (reference sequence). This CDR3 has 16 residues. Trimming took 1 base from V and 4 from J; bases not matched to a gene: 7. This CDR3 is CATSRVTGGWGETQYF. The CDR3 DNA reads as TGTGCCACCAGCAGAGTTACAGGGGGCTGGGGAGAGACCCAGTACTTC.

V usage is TRBV4-3 and J usage is TRBJ1-2, with D tentatively TRBD1 (6 bases). The germline V gene encodes CDR1 LGHNA and CDR2 YSLEER. This CDR3 contains 18 residues. Trimming took off 1 base at V and 8 bases at J, with 26 bases between the two ends. The CDR3 region has the DNA TGCGCCAGCAGCCAAGGGACCGGACCAGGGGAGTTTGGTCGCGGCTACACCTTC. This codes for CASSQGTGPGEFGRGYTF.

Regarding this clonotype: A much more abundant neighbour one base away suggests this may be a read error. No conserved phenylalanine or tryptophan ends this CDR3, so it is likely a read error. The genes are TRBV5-4 and TRBJ1-2; 8 bases align to TRBD1. The CDR3 totals 14 residues. Germline values: CDR1 SGHNT, CDR2 YYREEE (reference sequence). J gave up 8 bases and V 4 bases, and 10 bases lay outside the gene matches. The CDR3 sequence: CASSRVDRAMGYTY. In DNA, the CDR3 is TGTGCCAGCAGCCGCGTGGACAGGGCTATGGGCTACACCTAC.

This clonotype came up a few times. The chain employs TRBV2 and TRBJ1-1; D call uncertain. Between the trimmed V and J ends, which lost 6 bases and 4 bases, there was a span of 9 bases. The CDR3 spans 12 residues. Germline V gene lookup returns CDR1 SNHLY and CDR2 FYNNEI. CDR3 sequence (DNA): TGTGCCAGCAGCCCTACAATCACTGAAGCTTTCTTT. This encodes CASSPTITEAFF.

This clonotype appeared many times. This rearrangement joins TRBV7-2 to TRBJ1-6; the D gene is possibly TRBD1 (5 bases). Germline V gene lookup returns CDR1 SGHTA and CDR2 FQGNSA. The V end lost 1 base, the J end lost 8 bases, and 12 bases lay between the germline ends. The CDR3 runs to 15 residues. The CDR3 spells CASSLGGESYSPLHF. The DNA of the CDR3 is TGTGCCAGCAGCTTAGGGGGCGAGTCCTATTCACCCCTCCACTTT.

V and J are TRBV11-1 and TRBJ1-1; D remains ambiguous. There are 16 residues in the CDR3. V shed 9 bases and J shed 3 bases, with 23 bases lying between them. Germline assignment: CDR1 SGHAT and CDR2 FQDESV (reference sequence). The CDR3, as DNA: TGTGCCAGTTCCCTACCCCCCCCACGTTGGGACACTGAAGCTTTCTTT. Translating gives CASSLPPPRWDTEAFF.

The CDR3 coding sequence is TGTGCCAGCACCGGGACAGGGGGCAACGACGAGCAGTACTTC. As protein: CASTGTGGNDEQYF. J is TRBJ2-7 and V is TRBV6-1; 12 bases agree with TRBD1. Trimming at V came to 7 bases and at J to 5 bases, leaving 6 bases not matched to a gene. CDR1 is MNHNS, CDR2 SASEGT, per germline. This CDR3 is built from 14 residues.

This clonotype was detected ten times or more. In DNA form, the CDR3 reads TGTGCCAGCAGTGACGCATGGGCGGCGAGTGGCGAGCAGTACTTC. Translating gives CASSDAWAASGEQYF. This chain connects TRBV6-1 to TRBJ2-7; D not resolved. Deletions cut 3 bases from V and 6 bases from J, with 18 bases between. Germline lookup yields CDR1 MNHNS and CDR2 SASEGT. CDR3 length: 15 amino acids.

The gene calls are TRBV11-2 and TRBJ2-3; a weak D match, TRBD2 (5 bases). Trimming cost V 5 bases and J 6 bases, with 9 bases left between them. The length of the CDR3 is 12 residues. Germline V gives CDR1 SGHAT, CDR2 FQNNGV. CDR3 coding DNA: TGTGCCAGCAGCCTAGCAGCGGATACGCAGTATTTT. The encoded protein is CASSLAADTQYF. Complete variable domain (other parts from reference TRBV11-2 and TRBJ2-3): EAGVAQSPRYKIIEKRQSVAFWCNPISGHATLYWYQQILGQGPKLLIQFQNNGVVDDSQLPKDRFSAERLKGVDSTLKIQPAKLEDSAVYLCASSLAADTQYFGPGTRLTVL.

CDR3 sequence (DNA): TGTGCCAGCAGTGAAGAATGGTCAGGGGGATATGGCTACACCTTC. It codes for CASSEEWSGGYGYTF. The rearrangement links TRBV2 to TRBJ1-2; TRBD1 matches 7 bases. CDR3 length: 15 amino acids. The germline V gene encodes CDR1 SNHLY and CDR2 FYNNEI. Unmatched junction bases numbered 7, after V lost 1 base and J lost 5 bases.

This clonotype has ten or more counts. The chain links TRBV29-1 to TRBJ1-2; 8 nucleotides align to TRBD1. Germline CDR1 SQVTM, CDR2 ANQGSEA. The CDR3 is 12 residues long. V shed 6 bases, J shed 8 bases, and the junction held 8 bases outside the gene matches. DNA of the CDR3: TGCAGCGTCGGGACAGGTTCTCTGGGCTACACCTTC. Amino acids: CSVGTGSLGYTF.

The gene calls are TRBV6-5 and TRBJ2-7, with D uncertain. Germline lookup yields CDR1 MNHEY and CDR2 SVGAGI. Trimming pared 2 bases from V and 2 bases from J, leaving 19 bases between. The CDR3 totals 17 residues. CDR3: CASSYTRPVSDAYEQYF. DNA of the CDR3: TGTGCCAGCAGTTACACTCGGCCAGTCTCAGACGCCTACGAGCAGTACTTC.

This clonotype was picked up a small number of times. This CDR3 is CAWKGRLNYGYTF. The CDR3 DNA is TGTGCCTGGAAGGGCCGGCTCAACTATGGCTACACCTTC. V is TRBV30 and J is TRBJ1-2, with D hard to call. The CDR3 has 13 residues. Germline values: CDR1 GTSNPN, CDR2 SVGIG (reference sequence). The V end was cut by 4 bases, the J end by 2 bases, with 11 bases between.

The rearrangement joins TRBV27 to TRBJ2-7; TRBD1 or TRBD2 may be the D gene (5 bases each). Germline V gives CDR1 MNHEY, CDR2 SMNVEV (reference sequence). The CDR3 consists of 17 residues. Deletions cut 5 bases from V and 2 bases from J, with 22 bases between. CDR3 nucleotide sequence: TGTGCCAGCAGTGGGGGATGGAGTGAGTATGGGACCTACGAGCAGTACTTC. As protein: CASSGGWSEYGTYEQYF.

The chain combines TRBV12-3 or TRBV12-4 with TRBJ1-6; TRBD1 matches 9 bases. Losses at the gene ends were 5 bases for V and 9 bases for J; bases not matched to a gene: 5. This CDR3 has 14 amino acids. CDR3 amino acids: CASSETGGSSPLHF. CDR3 sequence (DNA): TGTGCCAGCAGTGAAACAGGGGGCTCTTCACCCCTCCACTTT.

V usage is TRBV24-1 and J usage is TRBJ1-5; D gene uncertain. With 4 bases removed from V and 4 bases from J, the gap between germline ends came to 7 bases. The germline gives CDR1 KGHDR, CDR2 SFDVKD. CDR3 length equals 13 residues. The CDR3 loop reads CATSEGGNQPQHF. In DNA, the CDR3 is TGTGCCACCAGTGAGGGAGGTAATCAGCCCCAGCATTTT.